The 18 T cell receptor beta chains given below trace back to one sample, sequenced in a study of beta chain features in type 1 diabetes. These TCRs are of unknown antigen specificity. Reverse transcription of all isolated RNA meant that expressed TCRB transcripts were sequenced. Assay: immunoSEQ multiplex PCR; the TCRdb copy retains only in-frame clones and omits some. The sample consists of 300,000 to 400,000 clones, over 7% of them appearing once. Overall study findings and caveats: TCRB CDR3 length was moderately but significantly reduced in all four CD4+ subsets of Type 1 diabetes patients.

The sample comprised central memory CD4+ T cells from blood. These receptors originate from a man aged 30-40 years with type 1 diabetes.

This CDR3 reads CATSRAVNSPLHF. The DNA of the CDR3 is TGTGCCACATCGCGGGCGGTTAATTCACCCCTCCACTTT. The chain is built from TRBV9 and TRBJ1-6, with D hard to call. CDR1 is SGDLS and CDR2 is YYNGEE in the germline V gene. V gave up 9 bases and J gave up 6 bases, with 13 bases separating them. CDR3 size: 13 residues.

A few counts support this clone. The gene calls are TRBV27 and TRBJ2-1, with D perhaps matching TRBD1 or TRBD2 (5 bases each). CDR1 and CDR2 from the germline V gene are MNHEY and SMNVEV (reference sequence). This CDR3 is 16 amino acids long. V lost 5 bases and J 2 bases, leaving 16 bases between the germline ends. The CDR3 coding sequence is TGTGCCAGCAGTCCAGGGTGGGACGGACCCTACAATGAGCAGTTCTTC. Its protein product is CASSPGWDGPYNEQFF.

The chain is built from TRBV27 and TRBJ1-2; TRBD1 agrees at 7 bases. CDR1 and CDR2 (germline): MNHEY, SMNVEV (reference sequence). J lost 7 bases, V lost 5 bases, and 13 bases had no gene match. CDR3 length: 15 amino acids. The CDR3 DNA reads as TGTGCCAGCAGTACACGGGACAGCACCTCGAGTGGCTACACCTTC. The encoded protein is CASSTRDSTSSGYTF.

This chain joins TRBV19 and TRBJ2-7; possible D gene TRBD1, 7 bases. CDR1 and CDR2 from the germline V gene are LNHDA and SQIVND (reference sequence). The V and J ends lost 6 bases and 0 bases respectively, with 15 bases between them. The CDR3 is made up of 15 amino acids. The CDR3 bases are TGTGCCAGTAGCCTCAGGGGGGCAAGCTCCTACGAGCAGTACTTC. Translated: CASSLRGASSYEQYF.

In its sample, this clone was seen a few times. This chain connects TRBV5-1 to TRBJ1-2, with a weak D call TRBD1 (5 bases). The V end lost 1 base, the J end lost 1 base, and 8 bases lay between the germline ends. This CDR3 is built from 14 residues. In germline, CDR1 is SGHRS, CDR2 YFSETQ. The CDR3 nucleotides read TGCGCCAGCAGCTTGCGGGGGAATAACTATGGCTACACCTTC. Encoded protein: CASSLRGNNYGYTF.

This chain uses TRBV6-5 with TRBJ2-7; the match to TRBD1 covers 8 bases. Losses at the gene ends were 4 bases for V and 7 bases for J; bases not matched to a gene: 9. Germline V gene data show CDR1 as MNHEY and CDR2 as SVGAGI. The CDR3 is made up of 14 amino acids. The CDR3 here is CASSSWTGTREQYF. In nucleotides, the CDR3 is TGTGCCAGCAGTTCCTGGACAGGGACGAGGGAGCAGTACTTC.

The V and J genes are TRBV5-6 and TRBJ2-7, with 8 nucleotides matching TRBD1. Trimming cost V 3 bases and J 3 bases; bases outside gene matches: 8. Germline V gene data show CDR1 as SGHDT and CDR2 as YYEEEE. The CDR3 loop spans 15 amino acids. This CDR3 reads CASSSPGQGHYEQYF. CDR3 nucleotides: TGTGCCAGCAGCTCTCCCGGACAGGGACACTACGAGCAGTACTTC. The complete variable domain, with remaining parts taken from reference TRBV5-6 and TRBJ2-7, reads DAGVTQSPTHLIKTRGQQVTLRCSPKSGHDTVSWYQQALGQGPQFIFQYYEEEERQRGNFPDRFSGHQFPNYSSELNVNALLLGDSALYLCASSSPGQGHYEQYFGPGTRLTVT.

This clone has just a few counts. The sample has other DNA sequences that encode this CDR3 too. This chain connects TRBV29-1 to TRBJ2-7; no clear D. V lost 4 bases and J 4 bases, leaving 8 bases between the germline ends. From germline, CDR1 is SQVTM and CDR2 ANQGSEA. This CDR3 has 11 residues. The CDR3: CSVVLGYEQYF. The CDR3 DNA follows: TGCAGCGTTGTTTTGGGGTACGAGCAGTACTTC.

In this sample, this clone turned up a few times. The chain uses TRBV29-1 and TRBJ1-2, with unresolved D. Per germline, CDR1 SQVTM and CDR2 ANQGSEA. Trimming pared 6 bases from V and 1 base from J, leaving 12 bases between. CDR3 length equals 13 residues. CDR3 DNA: TGCAGCGTACAAGACACTTATAACTATGGCTACACCTTC. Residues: CSVQDTYNYGYTF.

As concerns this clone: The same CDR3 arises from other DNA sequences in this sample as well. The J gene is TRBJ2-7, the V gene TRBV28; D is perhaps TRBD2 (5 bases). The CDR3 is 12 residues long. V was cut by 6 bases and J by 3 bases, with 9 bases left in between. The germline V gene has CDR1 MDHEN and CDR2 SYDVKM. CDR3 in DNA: TGTGCCAGCAGCCGACGGGACTACGAGCAGTACTTC. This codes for CASSRRDYEQYF.

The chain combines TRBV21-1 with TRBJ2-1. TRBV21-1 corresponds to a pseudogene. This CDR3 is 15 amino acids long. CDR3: CASRFCSRSYNEQFF. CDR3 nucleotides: TGTGCCAGCAGATTCTGCAGTCGGTCCTACAATGAGCAGTTCTTC.

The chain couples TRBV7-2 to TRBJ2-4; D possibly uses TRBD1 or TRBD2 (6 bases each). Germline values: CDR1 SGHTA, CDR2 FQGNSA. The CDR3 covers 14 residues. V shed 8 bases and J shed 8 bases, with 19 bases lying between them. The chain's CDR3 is CASGVGGLTYIQYF. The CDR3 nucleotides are TGTGCCAGCGGGGTCGGGGGCCTGACGTACATTCAGTACTTC.

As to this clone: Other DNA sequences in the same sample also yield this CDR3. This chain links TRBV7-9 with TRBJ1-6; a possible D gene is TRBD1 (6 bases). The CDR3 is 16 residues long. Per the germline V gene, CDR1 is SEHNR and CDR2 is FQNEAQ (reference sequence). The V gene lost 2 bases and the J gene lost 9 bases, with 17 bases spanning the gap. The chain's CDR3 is CASSLRDLRGGSPLHF. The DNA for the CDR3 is TGTGCCAGCAGCTTAAGGGATCTCAGAGGGGGTTCACCCCTCCACTTT.

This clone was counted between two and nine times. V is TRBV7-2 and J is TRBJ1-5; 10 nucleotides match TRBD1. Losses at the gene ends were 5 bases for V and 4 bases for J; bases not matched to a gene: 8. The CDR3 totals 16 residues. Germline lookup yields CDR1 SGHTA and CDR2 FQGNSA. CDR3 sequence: CASSGRTGGPNQPQHF. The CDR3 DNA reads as TGTGCCAGCAGCGGAAGGACAGGGGGTCCTAATCAGCCCCAGCATTTT.

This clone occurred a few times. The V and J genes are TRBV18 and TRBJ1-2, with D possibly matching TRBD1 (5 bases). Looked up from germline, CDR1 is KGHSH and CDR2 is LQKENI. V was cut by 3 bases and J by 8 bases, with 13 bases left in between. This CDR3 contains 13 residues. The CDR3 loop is CASSPGGSGGYTF. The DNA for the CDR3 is TGTGCCAGCTCACCGGGGGGTTCAGGCGGCTACACCTTC.

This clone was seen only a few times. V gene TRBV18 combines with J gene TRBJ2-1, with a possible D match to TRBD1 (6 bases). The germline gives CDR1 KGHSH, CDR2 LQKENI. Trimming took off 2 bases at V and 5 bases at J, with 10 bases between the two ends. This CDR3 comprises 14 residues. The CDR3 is CASSPGGAHNEQFF. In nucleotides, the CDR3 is TGTGCCAGCTCACCAGGGGGCGCCCACAATGAGCAGTTCTTC.

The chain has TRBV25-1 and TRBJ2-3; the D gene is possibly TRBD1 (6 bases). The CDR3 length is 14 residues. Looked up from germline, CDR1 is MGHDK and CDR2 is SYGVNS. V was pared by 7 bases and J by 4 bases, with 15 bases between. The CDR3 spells CASNTKKGADTQYF. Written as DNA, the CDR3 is TGTGCCAGCAACACAAAGAAGGGGGCAGATACGCAGTATTTT. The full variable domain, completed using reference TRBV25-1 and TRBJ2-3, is EADIYQTPRYLVIGTGKKITLECSQTMGHDKMYWYQQDPGMELHLIHYSYGVNSTEKGDLSSESTVSRIRTEHFPLTLESARPSHTSQYLCASNTKKGADTQYFGPGTRLTVL.

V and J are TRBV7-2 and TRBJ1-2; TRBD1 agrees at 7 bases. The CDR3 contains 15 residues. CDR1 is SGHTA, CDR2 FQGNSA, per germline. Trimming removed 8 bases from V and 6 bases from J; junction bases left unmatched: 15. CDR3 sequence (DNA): TGTGCCAGCTCGGGAGGACCGGGACAGACAAATGGCTACACCTTC. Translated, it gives CASSGGPGQTNGYTF.